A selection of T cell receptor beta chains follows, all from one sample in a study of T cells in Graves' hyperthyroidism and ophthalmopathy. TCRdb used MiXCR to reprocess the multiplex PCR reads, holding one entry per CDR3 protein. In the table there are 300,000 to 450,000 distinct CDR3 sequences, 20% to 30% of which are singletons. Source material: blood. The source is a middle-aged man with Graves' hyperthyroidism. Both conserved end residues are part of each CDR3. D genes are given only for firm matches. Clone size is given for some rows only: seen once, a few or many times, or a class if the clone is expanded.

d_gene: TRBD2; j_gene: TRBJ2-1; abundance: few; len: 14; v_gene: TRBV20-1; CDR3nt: TGCAGTGCTATGGGGGCGGGGACTAGCAATGAGCAGTTCTTC; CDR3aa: CSAMGAGTSNEQFF
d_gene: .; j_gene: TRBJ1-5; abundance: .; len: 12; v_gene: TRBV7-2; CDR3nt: TGTGCCAGCAGCCTGGCATGGGGGCCCCAGCATTTT; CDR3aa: CASSLAWGPQHF
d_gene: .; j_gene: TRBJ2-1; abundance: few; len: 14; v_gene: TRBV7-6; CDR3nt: TGTGCCAGCAGCTCCCGCGGACTACGGAATGAGCAGTTCTTC; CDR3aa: CASSSRGLRNEQFF
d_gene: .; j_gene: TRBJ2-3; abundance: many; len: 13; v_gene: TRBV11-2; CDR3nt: TGTGCCAGCAGCTTAGTTAAGGCAGATACGCAGTATTTT; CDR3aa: CASSLVKADTQYF
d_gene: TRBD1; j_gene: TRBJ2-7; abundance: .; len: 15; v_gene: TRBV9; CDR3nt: TGTGCCAGCAGCGTAGGGGACAGACCGATCTACGAGCAGTACTTC; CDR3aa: CASSVGDRPIYEQYF
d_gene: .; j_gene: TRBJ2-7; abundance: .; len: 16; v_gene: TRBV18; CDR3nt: TGTGCCAGCTCACCATCCCCCTTAGAGGGAGTGGGGGAGCAGTACTTC; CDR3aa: CASSPSPLEGVGEQYF
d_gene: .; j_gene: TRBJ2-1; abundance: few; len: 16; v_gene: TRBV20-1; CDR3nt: TGCAGTGCTAGTACCCCCCTGGGGGGACCCTACAATGAGCAGTTCTTC; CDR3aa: CSASTPLGGPYNEQFF
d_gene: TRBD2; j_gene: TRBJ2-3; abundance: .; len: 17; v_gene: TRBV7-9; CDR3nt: TGTGCCAGCAGTCCTTATTTTACGGGAGGCGGCACAGATACGCAGTATTTT; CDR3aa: CASSPYFTGGGTDTQYF
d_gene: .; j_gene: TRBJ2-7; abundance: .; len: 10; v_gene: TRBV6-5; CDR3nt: TGTGCCAGCAGTTTCCAGGAGCAGTACTTC; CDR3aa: CASSFQEQYF
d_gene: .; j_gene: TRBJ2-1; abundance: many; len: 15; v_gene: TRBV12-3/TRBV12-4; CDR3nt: TGTGCCAGCAGTTACGGAGTCAGCTCCTACAATGAGCAGTTCTTC; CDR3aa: CASSYGVSSYNEQFF
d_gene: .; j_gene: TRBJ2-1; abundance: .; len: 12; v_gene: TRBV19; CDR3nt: TGTGCCAGTAGTATAGCGTCCAATGAGCAGTTCTTC; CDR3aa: CASSIASNEQFF
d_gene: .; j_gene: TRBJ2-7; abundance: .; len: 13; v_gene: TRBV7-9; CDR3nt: TGTGCCAGCAGCCCAAGGACAGACCTCGAGCAGTACTTC; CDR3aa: CASSPRTDLEQYF
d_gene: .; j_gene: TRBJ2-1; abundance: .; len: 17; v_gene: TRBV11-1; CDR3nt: TGTGCCAGCAGCTTGCGGTTCGGGAGCCCCGCTTACAATGAGCAGTTCTTC; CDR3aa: CASSLRFGSPAYNEQFF
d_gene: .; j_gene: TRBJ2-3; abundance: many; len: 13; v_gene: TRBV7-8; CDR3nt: TGTGCCAGCAACTTCCGGGGCACAGATACGCAGTATTTT; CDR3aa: CASNFRGTDTQYF
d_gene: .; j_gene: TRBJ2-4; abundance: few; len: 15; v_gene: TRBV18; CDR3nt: TGTGCCAGCTCACCACCTACAGGCGCCAAAAACATTCAGTACTTC; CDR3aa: CASSPPTGAKNIQYF
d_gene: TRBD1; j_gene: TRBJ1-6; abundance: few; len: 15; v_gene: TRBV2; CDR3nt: TGTGCCAGCAGCTTACAGGGGGCTAGGGATTCACCCCTCCACTTT; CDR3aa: CASSLQGARDSPLHF
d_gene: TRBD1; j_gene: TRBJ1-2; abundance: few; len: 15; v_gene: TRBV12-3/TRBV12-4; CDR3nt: TGTGCCAGCAGTTTCCGGGACAGGGGACGATATGGCTACACCTTC; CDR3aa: CASSFRDRGRYGYTF
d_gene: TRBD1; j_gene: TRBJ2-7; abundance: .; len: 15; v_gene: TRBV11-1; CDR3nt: TGTGCCAGCAGTCAAGAGGGACAGGCCTCCTACGAGCAGTACTTC; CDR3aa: CASSQEGQASYEQYF
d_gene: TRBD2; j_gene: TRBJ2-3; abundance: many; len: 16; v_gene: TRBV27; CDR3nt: TGTGCCAGCAGGGGGGTGACTAGCGGGAGCACAGATACGCAGTATTTT; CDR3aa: CASRGVTSGSTDTQYF
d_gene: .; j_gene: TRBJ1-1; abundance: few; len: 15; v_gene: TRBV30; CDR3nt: TGTGCCTGGAGCAGCTGGGGGGGATTGAACACTGAAGCTTTCTTT; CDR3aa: CAWSSWGGLNTEAFF
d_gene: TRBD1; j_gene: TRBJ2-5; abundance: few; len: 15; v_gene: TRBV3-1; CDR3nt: TGTGCCAGCAGCCGCGACCTGACAGGGGCGGTTCGTCAGTACTTC; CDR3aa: CASSRDLTGAVRQYF
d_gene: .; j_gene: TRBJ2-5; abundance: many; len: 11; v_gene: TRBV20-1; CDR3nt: TGCAGTGCTAGAGATCGGGAGACCCAGTACTTC; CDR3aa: CSARDRETQYF
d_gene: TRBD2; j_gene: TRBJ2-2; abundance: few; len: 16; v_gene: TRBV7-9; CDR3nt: TGTGCCAGCAGCTCAGTACTAGCGGGAGACACCGGGGAGCTGTTTTTT; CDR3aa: CASSSVLAGDTGELFF
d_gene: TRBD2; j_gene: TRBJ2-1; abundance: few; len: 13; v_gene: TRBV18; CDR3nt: TGTGCCAGCTTCGGGACTAGCGACAATGAGCAGTTCTTC; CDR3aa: CASFGTSDNEQFF
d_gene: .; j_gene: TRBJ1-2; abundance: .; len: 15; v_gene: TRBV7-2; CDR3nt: TGTGCCAGCAGCCGACGGTCGAGGGATTCCTATGGCTACACCTTC; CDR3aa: CASSRRSRDSYGYTF
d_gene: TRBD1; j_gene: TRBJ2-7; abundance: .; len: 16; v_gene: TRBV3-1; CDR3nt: TGTGCCAGCAGCCAAGAGCCCCGGGACAGGGCGGCCGAGCAGTACTTC; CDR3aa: CASSQEPRDRAAEQYF
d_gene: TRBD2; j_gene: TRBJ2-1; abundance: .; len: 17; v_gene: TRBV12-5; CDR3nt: TGTGCTAGTGGTTTGGTACTCTCGGCGGGAGTATCGGCTGAGCAGTTCTTC; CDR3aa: CASGLVLSAGVSAEQFF
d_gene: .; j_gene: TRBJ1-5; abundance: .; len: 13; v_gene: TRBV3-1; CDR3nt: TGTGCCAGCAGCCAAGATGGAATTCAGCCCCAGCATTTT; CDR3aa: CASSQDGIQPQHF